This is a list of T cell receptor beta chains from one sample in a study of T cells in Graves' hyperthyroidism and ophthalmopathy. Via MiXCR, TCRdb re-called the multiplex PCR reads, giving one row per CDR3 protein. The sample lists about 720,000 distinct CDR3 sequences; about 19% were seen once. The sequencing sample was made of blood. These receptors came from a woman aged 50 to 65 with Graves' hyperthyroidism that later progressed to Graves' ophthalmopathy. Both conserved end residues are part of each CDR3. Fields, in order: D gene, clone size, V gene, J gene, CDR3 DNA, CDR3 protein. The D gene is left open where the match is weak. Size tells how often a clone was seen (once, few, many) or the class of an expanded clone, and some rows leave it out.

NA	many	TRBV5-1	TRBJ1-4	TGCGCCAGCAGCTTGTACTGGGGAGGAGAAAATGAAAAACTGTTTTTT	CASSLYWGGENEKLFF
TRBD1	many	TRBV30	TRBJ1-2	TGTGCCTGGACCATTGGGGTGACAGGGGACTATGGCTACACCTTC	CAWTIGVTGDYGYTF
TRBD1	once	TRBV11-3	TRBJ2-1	TGTGCCAGCAGCCAGGGGGCCGGCTACAATGAGCAGTTCTTC	CASSQGAGYNEQFF
NA	NA	TRBV7-9	TRBJ1-6	TGTGCCAGCAGCTTCTCCGGGCTGGCGGCCATTTGGGATAATTCACCCCTCCACTTT	CASSFSGLAAIWDNSPLHF
NA	few	TRBV30	TRBJ1-1	TGTGCCTGGATCATCCTTGAGGGAATGGGCACTGAAGCTTTCTTT	CAWIILEGMGTEAFF
TRBD2	many	TRBV12-3/TRBV12-4	TRBJ2-3	TGTGCCAGCAGTTACGGACTAGCGGGGTACACAGATACGCAGTATTTT	CASSYGLAGYTDTQYF
TRBD1	few	TRBV6-1	TRBJ1-6	TGTGCCGGCAACAGGGACAGGGGAAATTCACCCCTCCACTTT	CAGNRDRGNSPLHF
NA	NA	TRBV5-5	TRBJ1-4	TGTGCCAGCAGCTTGGCCGGTGGGAACGATGAAAAACTGTTTTTT	CASSLAGGNDEKLFF
TRBD2	NA	TRBV7-3	TRBJ2-2	TGTGCCAGCAGCACTAAAGGCGGGGGGCGGTACACCGGGGAGCTGTTTTTT	CASSTKGGGRYTGELFF
TRBD1	NA	TRBV2	TRBJ1-2	TGTGCCAGCAGTGGGGAACAGGGGCTTGTCTACACCTTC	CASSGEQGLVYTF
NA	few	TRBV19	TRBJ1-4	TGTGCCAGTAGTATACTTCGGGGGAACTTCGAAAAACTGTTTTTT	CASSILRGNFEKLFF
TRBD1	NA	TRBV7-9	TRBJ1-1	TGTGCCAGCAGCAATTCGGGACAGGGGATGAACACTGAAGCTTTCTTT	CASSNSGQGMNTEAFF
TRBD1	NA	TRBV4-1	TRBJ2-2	TGCGCCAGCAGGTGGACAGGGGCAGGCACCGGGGAGCTGTTTTTT	CASRWTGAGTGELFF
TRBD2	NA	TRBV7-9	TRBJ2-5	TGTGCCAGCAGCGTCGGACTAGCCGAGGGGGAGACCCAGTACTTC	CASSVGLAEGETQYF
TRBD2	many	TRBV20-1	TRBJ2-1	TGCAGTGCTAGAGTGGGGGAGGGCGGCAATGAGCAGTTCTTC	CSARVGEGGNEQFF
NA	NA	TRBV7-2	TRBJ1-5	TGTGCCAGCAGCCTTACCGACACTTGGCCCCAGCATTTT	CASSLTDTWPQHF
NA	many	TRBV30	TRBJ1-1	TGTGCCTGGACCGGACGATTGAACACTGAAGCTTTCTTT	CAWTGRLNTEAFF
NA	NA	TRBV19	TRBJ1-4	TGTGCCAGTAGGGCATCCGCGTATGAAAAACTGTTTTTT	CASRASAYEKLFF
TRBD1	many	TRBV20-1	TRBJ2-2	TGCAGTGCTAGAGAGGGGCAGGGGGACGGGGAGCTGTTTTTT	CSAREGQGDGELFF
NA	few	TRBV15	TRBJ1-3	TGTGCCACCAGCAGAGAACAGCTAGGTGGAAACACCATATATTTT	CATSREQLGGNTIYF
NA	NA	TRBV7-2	TRBJ2-7	TGTGCCAGCAGCTTAGCGAACAGCTACGAGGAGTACTTC	CASSLANSYEEYF
NA	NA	TRBV5-1	TRBJ2-1	TGCGCCAGCAGCTTGCCACCGTCAGGGTCCGTCTACAATGAGCAGTTCTTC	CASSLPPSGSVYNEQFF
NA	few	TRBV11-2	TRBJ1-4	TGTGCCAGCAGCTTAGCCCCGACTGGGGGCGGTGAAAAACTGTTTTTT	CASSLAPTGGGEKLFF
TRBD2	NA	TRBV12-3/TRBV12-4	TRBJ2-2	TGTGCCAGCAGTTTCGCAGGAAGCGGGGGGGGCTCACCTCTGCCGACCGGGGAGCTGTTTTTT	CASSFAGSGGGSPLPTGELFF
TRBD1	many	TRBV11-2	TRBJ1-2	TGTGCCAGCAGCCCGGGGACAGGAGGCTACTATGGCTACACCTTC	CASSPGTGGYYGYTF
NA	NA	TRBV5-6	TRBJ2-7	TGTGCCAGCAGCTTGACGTCGCTTAACTACGAGCAGTACTTC	CASSLTSLNYEQYF
NA	few	TRBV19	TRBJ2-2	TGTGCCAGTAGTAGACAAGACCGGAGCGGGGAGCTGTTTTTT	CASSRQDRSGELFF
TRBD1	many	TRBV3-1	TRBJ1-1	TGTGCCAGCAGCCAGGCACAGGGGGGTGAAGCTTTCTTT	CASSQAQGGEAFF